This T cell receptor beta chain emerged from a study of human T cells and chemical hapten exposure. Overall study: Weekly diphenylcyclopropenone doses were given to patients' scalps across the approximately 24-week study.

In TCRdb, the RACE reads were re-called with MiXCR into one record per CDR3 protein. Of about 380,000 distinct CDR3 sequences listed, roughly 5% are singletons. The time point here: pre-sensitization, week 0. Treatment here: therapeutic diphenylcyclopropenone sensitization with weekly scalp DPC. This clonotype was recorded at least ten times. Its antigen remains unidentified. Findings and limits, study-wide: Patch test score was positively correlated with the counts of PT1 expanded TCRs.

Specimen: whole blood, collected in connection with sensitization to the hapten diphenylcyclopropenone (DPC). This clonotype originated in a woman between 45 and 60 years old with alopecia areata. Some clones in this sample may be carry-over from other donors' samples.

The CDR3 region has the DNA TGTGCCAGCAGTTACTCGACTTGGGGCGCCCAAGAGACCCAGTACTTC. Amino acid sequence: CASSYSTWGAQETQYF. The chain joins TRBV6-5 to TRBJ2-5, with D possibly being TRBD1 (5 bases). The length of the CDR3 is 16 residues. The ends were cut back, 0 bases at V and 1 base at J, with 12 bases in the middle. CDR1 and CDR2 (germline): MNHEY, SVGAGI.